This T cell receptor beta chain is from a study of vaccination and CD4 T cells after COVID-19. Notes on the study in general: Researchers looked at relatively few convalescent patients and had no early post-infection timepoints. The study found that a median approximately 90% of reactive clones in convalescent patients appeared only post-vaccination.

A remark on this clonotype: Its specificity is not known.

An Oncomine TCR Beta short-read assay was used to sequence the DNA from cultured CD4+ T cells. TCRdb reprocessed the PCR reads with MiXCR, giving one entry per CDR3 protein. Seen here are 11,000 to 15,000 distinct CDR3 sequences, approximately 25% observed once, and the top ten hold about a sixth. The CDR3 spans 14 residues. Trimming pared 5 bases from V and 6 bases from J, leaving 17 bases between. CDR1 is LNHDA, CDR2 SQIVND, per germline (reference sequence). Treatment here: approximately 9-day PBMC culture with coronavirus spike peptide pools or control peptides (ViraFEST assay). Peptide-pool expansion of antigen-specific T cells preceded TCR sequencing in ViraFEST.

V usage is TRBV19 and J usage is TRBJ2-7, with D maybe TRBD2 (6 bases). This receptor was obtained from a human donor who had recovered from COVID-19. The material sequenced was CD4+ T cells from blood, cultured in vitro, taken after SARS-CoV-2 vaccination. This CDR3 reads CASSPRPPGGEQYF. CDR3 in DNA: TGTGCCAGTAGTCCGAGGCCCCCCGGGGGCGAGCAGTACTTC.